The 4 T cell receptor beta chains reported below all come from one sample, sequenced in a study of Tregs in tolerant kidney transplant recipients. Clones were read by immunoSEQ multiplex PCR, and TCRdb kept only the in-frame ones, dropping some. The sample table includes fewer than 35,000 clones. The sample here was CD8+ T cells from blood, taken before the transplant. The origin of the receptors is a human donor who received a combined kidney and bone marrow transplant.

Regarding this clone: The missing CDR3 end, 3 residues past where the read stops, is filled in from the germline J gene. The V call is TRBV5-6, the J call TRBJ2-1, with 10 nucleotides matching TRBD1. The CDR3 consists of 15 residues. Losses at the gene ends were 2 bases for V and 4 bases for J; bases not matched to a gene: 3. Germline CDR1 SGHDT, CDR2 YYEEEE. Here the CDR3 reads CASSFRDRGYNEQFF. CDR3 DNA (partial): TGTGCCAGCAGCTTTAGGGACAGGGGTTACAATGAG.

Of note for this clone: With the read ending 3 residues before the CDR3 end, the germline J gene is used to fill in that end. The V gene is TRBV10-3, the J gene TRBJ1-2, with D unresolved. The CDR3 consists of 14 residues. Germline lookup yields CDR1 ENHRY and CDR2 SYGVKD. V lost 3 bases to trimming and J lost 5 bases, with 13 bases between them. The sequenced CDR3 bases are TGTGCCATCAGTGATCCCATAAGGGCTTATGGC. This sequence encodes CAISDPIRAYG. From start to end, the CDR3 is CAISDPIRAYGYTF.

As concerns this clone: The sequenced fragment ends 3 residues before the CDR3 boundary, so the rest is inferred from the germline J gene. The V and J genes are TRBV14 and TRBJ2-3; D is unresolved. V lost 1 base and J 0 bases, leaving 2 bases between the germline ends. This CDR3 has 13 amino acids. Germline V gene data show CDR1 as SGHDN and CDR2 as FVKESK. The CDR3 DNA, read in part, is TGTGCCAGCAGCCAAGTAAGCACAGATACG. Encoded protein: CASSQVSTDT. The whole CDR3 is CASSQVSTDTQYF.

A note on this clone: The read stops 3 residues short of the end of the CDR3; the missing end is completed from the germline J gene. The V call is TRBV6-2 or TRBV6-3, the J call TRBJ1-2; 8 bases align to TRBD1. CDR1 and CDR2 (germline): MNHEY, SVGEGT. There are 14 residues in the CDR3. This CDR3 reads CASSSLPTGDGYTF. The CDR3 bases that were read are TGTGCCAGCAGTTCCCTACCGACAGGGGACGGC.